These 32 T cell receptor beta chains were sequenced from one sample in a study of T-cell reconstitution after alpha-beta-depleted transplantation in children (dated by TCRdb to about 2016). Libraries were made using PCR. The instrument was an Illumina HiSeq 2500. To normalize quantification of the TCRbeta repertoire, the TCR libraries were built with molecular barcoding that relied on unique molecular identifiers. TCRdb handled the public reads itself, with Q25 trimming in fastp and clone calling in MiXCR, and kept productive beta chains. All rows with the same CDR3 protein become a single entry with the most common DNA and genes. In this sample the table shows around 400,000 distinct CDR3 sequences, roughly a tenth of which occur a single time. The biggest ten clones account for 4.5% to 7% of the sample. The sample here was PBMCs from the stem cell graft donor, taken from the stem cell graft. The receptors here all came from a human donor who donated a stem cell graft to a child with acute myeloid leukemia.

V gene TRBV20-1 combines with J gene TRBJ2-1; D remains ambiguous. The CDR3 length is 13 residues. V was shortened by 6 bases and J by 5 bases, with 14 bases between the two germline ends. Germline-derived CDR1 and CDR2 are DFQATT and SNEGSKA (reference sequence). The CDR3 loop is CSAARTLNNEQFF. The CDR3 DNA follows: TGCAGTGCGGCCCGCACCCTTAACAATGAGCAGTTCTTC.

V and J are TRBV27 and TRBJ1-1; no reliable D call. Trimming took 5 bases from V and 3 from J, leaving 13 bases between them. CDR1 and CDR2 (germline): MNHEY, SMNVEV (reference sequence). The CDR3 is 14 residues long. CDR3 protein: CASSRAGRDTEAFF. In DNA form, the CDR3 reads TGTGCCAGCAGTAGGGCGGGAAGGGACACTGAAGCTTTCTTT.

There are a few counts of this clonotype. The chain recombines TRBV7-8 with TRBJ2-1; a weak D match, TRBD2 (6 bases). Germline loops: CDR1 SGHVS, CDR2 FQNEAQ. The CDR3 is 16 residues long. Deletions cut 3 bases from V and 6 bases from J, with 18 bases between. CDR3 protein: CASSFDGGTGFNEQFF. The CDR3 nucleotides are TGTGCCAGCAGCTTCGACGGCGGGACCGGGTTCAATGAGCAGTTCTTC.

This clonotype was picked up a small number of times. The CDR3 DNA sequence: TGCAGCGTTGAGGGGACTAGCGGGAACACCGGGGAGCTGTTTTTT. This sequence encodes CSVEGTSGNTGELFF. The rearrangement joins TRBV29-1 to TRBJ2-2, with 11 bases identical to TRBD2. Per the germline V gene, CDR1 is SQVTM and CDR2 is ANQGSEA. The CDR3 runs 15 residues. V was pared by 3 bases and J by 1 base, with 1 base of the junction left unmatched.

This clonotype was seen repeatedly, ten times or more. This chain uses TRBV28 with TRBJ2-1, with D perhaps matching TRBD2 (5 bases). The germline V gene encodes CDR1 MDHEN and CDR2 SYDVKM. The CDR3 has 17 amino acids. Trimming took off 5 bases at V and 8 bases at J, with 25 bases between the two ends. This chain's CDR3 is CASSGRTLWGARDEQFF. The CDR3 bases are TGTGCCAGCAGTGGCCGCACTCTCTGGGGAGCTCGGGATGAGCAGTTCTTC. The whole variable domain, filled in from reference TRBV28 and TRBJ2-1, reads DVKVTQSSRYLVKRTGEKVFLECVQDMDHENMFWYRQDPGLGLRLIYFSYDVKMKEKGDIPEGYSVSREKKERFSLILESASTNQTSMYLCASSGRTLWGARDEQFFGPGTRLTVL.

This clonotype was detected many times. This chain uses TRBV5-1 with TRBJ2-5; D gene uncertain. V shed 4 bases and J shed 1 base, with 5 bases lying between them. Germline V CDR1 and CDR2: SGHRS, YFSETQ. The CDR3 is 12 amino acids. CDR3 DNA: TGCGCCAGCAGCCTGTTCCAAGAGACCCAGTACTTC. This sequence encodes CASSLFQETQYF.

This clonotype appeared many times. The rearrangement joins TRBV11-3 to TRBJ2-1; possibly TRBD1 for D (6 bases). CDR1 and CDR2 from the germline V gene are SGHNT and YENEEA. This CDR3 region has 12 residues. The V and J ends lost 5 bases and 13 bases respectively, with 15 bases between them. DNA of the CDR3: TGTGCCAGCAGCCCCTATCCAGGGGAACAGTTCTTC. Translating gives CASSPYPGEQFF.

The V and J genes are TRBV7-6 and TRBJ2-1, with no clear D. The CDR3 is 13 residues long. V was clipped by 3 bases and J by 8 bases, with 11 bases between them. Germline V CDR1 and CDR2: SGHVS, FNYEAQ. CDR3 region: CASSLTVDDEQFF. The CDR3, as DNA: TGTGCCAGCAGCTTGACGGTCGATGATGAGCAGTTCTTC.

This clonotype was seen a handful of times. V and J are TRBV4-1 and TRBJ2-1; D possibly corresponds to TRBD1 (6 bases). Germline V lookup: CDR1 MGHRA, CDR2 YSYEKL. The CDR3 length is 13 residues. V gave up 2 bases and J gave up 8 bases, with 10 bases separating them. The CDR3 reads CASSQYRVDEQFF. The CDR3 DNA sequence: TGCGCCAGCAGCCAATACAGGGTGGATGAGCAGTTCTTC.

There are a few counts of this clonotype. The chain has TRBV5-1 and TRBJ2-4; the match to TRBD1 covers 11 bases. J was trimmed by 0 bases and V by 4 bases; bases with no gene match: 9. This CDR3 has 18 residues. Per germline, CDR1 SGHRS and CDR2 YFSETQ. The CDR3 nucleotides read TGCGCCAGCAGCCGACGGGACAGGGGGATTGGAGCCAAAAACATTCAGTACTTC. Protein product: CASSRRDRGIGAKNIQYF.

This clonotype occurred a few times. The chain carries TRBV5-1 and TRBJ1-2; perhaps TRBD1 as D (5 bases). Germline V gene sequence: CDR1 SGHRS, CDR2 YFSETQ. CDR3 size: 15 residues. V was clipped by 6 bases and J by 0 bases, with 15 bases between them. CDR3 bases: TGCGCCAGCAATGAGGGACTAGGAGCTAACTATGGCTACACCTTC. Protein sequence: CASNEGLGANYGYTF.

CDR3 protein: CASSQGWGQGLNSPLHF. The CDR3, as DNA: TGTGCCAGCAGCCAAGGATGGGGACAGGGGCTGAACTCACCCCTCCACTTT. This chain links TRBV14 with TRBJ1-6; 10 nucleotides match TRBD1. The CDR3 extends over 17 amino acids. Germline CDR1 and CDR2: SGHDN and FVKESK. V lost 1 base to trimming and J lost 10 bases; unmatched junction nucleotides: 10.

This CDR3 is CASSLPGRGQETQYF. As DNA, the CDR3 is TGCGCCAGCAGCCTCCCTGGTAGAGGCCAAGAGACCCAGTACTTC. V gene TRBV5-1 combines with J gene TRBJ2-5; D call uncertain. Germline V CDR1 and CDR2: SGHRS, YFSETQ. This CDR3 contains 15 residues. The V end lost 4 bases, the J end lost 1 base, and 14 bases lay between the germline ends.

The chain combines TRBV12-3 or TRBV12-4 with TRBJ2-1; D is possibly TRBD2 (5 bases). The CDR3 totals 15 residues. The V end was cut by 5 bases, the J end by 0 bases, with 11 bases between. The CDR3: CASSRRRSSYNEQFF. The DNA of the CDR3 is TGTGCCAGCAGTCGACGGAGGAGCTCCTACAATGAGCAGTTCTTC.

The rearrangement uses TRBV20-1 and TRBJ1-4; D gene ambiguous. The CDR3 runs to 11 residues. Germline assignment: CDR1 DFQATT and CDR2 SNEGSKA (reference sequence). V lost 4 bases and J 7 bases, leaving 7 bases between the germline ends. The CDR3 bases are TGCAGTGCTATGGTCGGTGAAAAACTGTTTTTT. Amino acid sequence: CSAMVGEKLFF.

This clonotype has only a few counts. The chain has TRBV29-1 and TRBJ1-3; no clear D gene. Germline CDR1 is SQVTM and CDR2 is ANQGSEA. V lost 5 bases to trimming and J lost 4 bases, with 9 bases between them. The CDR3 extends over 12 amino acids. CDR3: CSVSVSGNTIYF. The CDR3 DNA is TGCAGCGTTTCGGTCTCGGGAAACACCATATATTTT.

This clonotype turned up a few times. The chain employs TRBV7-2 and TRBJ2-4; 10 bases are shared with TRBD2. The CDR3 sequence is 13 residues long. V lost 5 bases to trimming and J lost 6 bases; unmatched junction nucleotides: 1. CDR1 SGHTA and CDR2 FQGNSA come from the germline V gene. The CDR3 loop reads CASSPSGRNIQYF. The CDR3 DNA reads as TGTGCCAGCAGCCCTAGCGGGAGAAACATTCAGTACTTC.

The genes are TRBV3-1 and TRBJ2-5; TRBD2 matches 11 bases. The CDR3 runs 15 residues. V was pared by 5 bases and J by 4 bases, with 6 bases of the junction left unmatched. Germline lookup yields CDR1 LGHDT and CDR2 YNNKEL (reference sequence). Written as DNA, the CDR3 is TGTGCCAGCAGCTATGGGACTAGCGGCGGAGAGACCCAGTACTTC. It specifies CASSYGTSGGETQYF.

The chain joins TRBV4-3 to TRBJ2-4; unclear D gene. This CDR3 is built from 16 residues. Trimming took off 0 bases at V and 3 bases at J, with 12 bases between the two ends. In germline, CDR1 is LGHNA, CDR2 YSLEER. The CDR3 nucleotides read TGCGCCAGCAGCCAAGATCCGGATGGGGACAAAAACATTCAGTACTTC. Translation: CASSQDPDGDKNIQYF.

V and J are TRBV5-1 and TRBJ1-6; the D is unclear. With 3 bases removed from V and 6 bases from J, the gap between germline ends came to 7 bases. The germline V gene has CDR1 SGHRS and CDR2 YFSETQ. The CDR3 totals 13 residues. The CDR3 DNA reads TGCGCCAGCAGCTCTCCGGGTAATTCACCCCTCCACTTT. It codes for CASSSPGNSPLHF.

The genes are TRBV5-4 and TRBJ2-1; TRBD1 aligns across 12 bases. CDR1 is SGHNT and CDR2 is YYREEE in the germline V gene (reference sequence). The length of the CDR3 is 14 residues. With V trimmed by 7 bases and J by 14 bases, 13 bases remained unmatched. In nucleotides, the CDR3 is TGTGCCAGCGGCCCCGGGACAGGGGGCCGAAACGAGTTCTTC. It yields the protein CASGPGTGGRNEFF.

The V call is TRBV6-1, the J call TRBJ1-2, with no clear D. The CDR3 is made up of 14 amino acids. Germline assignment: CDR1 MNHNS and CDR2 SASEGT. Trimming stripped 5 bases from V and 0 bases from J, with 10 bases between. The CDR3 sequence: CASSPSTTNYGYTF. The CDR3 DNA follows: TGTGCCAGCAGTCCGTCGACAACTAACTATGGCTACACCTTC.

The J gene is TRBJ2-4, the V gene TRBV4-1; 10 nucleotides match TRBD2. The CDR3 consists of 17 residues. CDR1 is MGHRA, CDR2 YSYEKL, per germline. V was clipped by 1 base and J by 2 bases; unmatched bases: 5. The CDR3 coding sequence is TGCGCCAGCAGCCAAGTATCTAGCGGGAGAACCAAAAACATTCAGTACTTC. This encodes CASSQVSSGRTKNIQYF.

In its sample, this clonotype was seen many times. The chain combines TRBV29-1 with TRBJ2-7, with TRBD2 as a possible D gene (5 bases). The CDR3 runs 11 residues. CDR1 is SQVTM, CDR2 ANQGSEA, per germline. The germline V and J ends were trimmed by 1 base and 6 bases, with 7 bases remaining between them. The CDR3 nucleotides are TGCAGCGTTGAAGGAGGGCGCGAGCAGTACTTC. Translated, it gives CSVEGGREQYF.

This clonotype was found a few times. The gene calls are TRBV15 and TRBJ2-2; 14 nucleotides match TRBD2. The CDR3 is made up of 18 amino acids. V shed 5 bases, J shed 1 base, and the junction held 6 bases outside the gene matches. Germline loops: CDR1 LNHNV, CDR2 YYDKDF (reference sequence). In DNA, the CDR3 is TGTGCCACCAGCGGGGGGACTAGCGGGGGCCGGAACACCGGGGAGCTGTTTTTT. This translates into CATSGGTSGGRNTGELFF.

The table lists this clonotype with many counts. The rearrangement links TRBV5-4 to TRBJ2-3; D is ambiguous. CDR1 is SGHNT, CDR2 YYREEE, per germline (reference sequence). The CDR3 runs to 13 residues. Trimming pared 4 bases from V and 6 bases from J, leaving 12 bases between. The chain's CDR3 is CASSPQWSDTQYF. CDR3 nucleotides: TGTGCCAGCAGCCCGCAATGGTCGGATACGCAGTATTTT.

This clonotype has a handful of counts. The V gene is TRBV11-1, the J gene TRBJ1-1; D not certain. Trimming removed 7 bases at V and 0 bases at J, with 12 bases between. There are 14 residues in the CDR3. CDR1 and CDR2 from the germline V gene are SGHAT and FQDESV (reference sequence). CDR3 region: CASMLKGLNTEAFF. CDR3 coding DNA: TGTGCCAGCATGTTAAAGGGCCTGAACACTGAAGCTTTCTTT.

This clonotype was counted between two and nine times. CDR3 nucleotide sequence: TGCAGTGCTAGAGACTTTTCTCATGTTTACTATGGCTACACCTTC. This sequence encodes CSARDFSHVYYGYTF. The J gene is TRBJ1-2, the V gene TRBV20-1, with no clear D. The CDR3 is made up of 15 amino acids. Trimming took 0 bases from V and 3 from J, leaving 14 bases between them. Per germline, CDR1 DFQATT and CDR2 SNEGSKA (reference sequence).

A few counts support this clonotype. The rearrangement uses TRBV5-1 and TRBJ2-1; D is uncertain. This CDR3 is built from 13 residues. Germline CDR1 is SGHRS and CDR2 is YFSETQ. V lost 2 bases to trimming and J lost 8 bases, with 11 bases between them. CDR3 region: CASSFTSGHEQFF. CDR3 DNA: TGCGCCAGCAGCTTCACTTCTGGGCATGAGCAGTTCTTC. Full variable domain (missing parts from reference TRBV5-1 and TRBJ2-1): KAGVTQTPRYLIKTRGQQVTLSCSPISGHRSVSWYQQTPGQGLQFLFEYFSETQRNKGNFPGRFSGRQFSNSRSEMNVSTLELGDSALYLCASSFTSGHEQFFGPGTRLTVL.

The chain combines TRBV27 with TRBJ2-3; a possible D gene is TRBD2 (7 bases). CDR1 and CDR2 (germline): MNHEY, SMNVEV (reference sequence). This CDR3 is 16 amino acids long. Trimming removed 0 bases from V and 3 bases from J, with 13 bases in between. In nucleotides, the CDR3 is TGTGCCAGCAGTTTATCGGGGGGGGCGCGGACAGATACGCAGTATTTT. This gives the protein CASSLSGGARTDTQYF.

This clonotype was observed a handful of times. The chain links TRBV18 to TRBJ1-1; a possible D gene is TRBD1 (5 bases). Trimming took 3 bases from V and 4 from J, leaving 15 bases between them. The CDR3 is made up of 15 amino acids. From germline, CDR1 is KGHSH and CDR2 LQKENI. The CDR3 loop is CASSPRQGAGTEAFF. CDR3 DNA: TGTGCCAGCTCACCTAGGCAAGGGGCGGGCACTGAAGCTTTCTTT.

The chain combines TRBV9 with TRBJ1-5; 8 nucleotides match TRBD1. This CDR3 contains 14 residues. V lost 3 bases, J lost 10 bases, and 9 bases stayed unmatched. CDR1 is SGDLS, CDR2 YYNGEE, per germline. CDR3 loop: CASSAGRGLFPQHF. The CDR3 DNA is TGTGCCAGCAGCGCAGGCAGGGGGCTATTCCCCCAGCATTTT. Drawing the rest from reference TRBV9 and TRBJ1-5, the complete variable domain is DSGVTQTPKHLITATGQRVTLRCSPRSGDLSVYWYQQSLDQGLQFLIQYYNGEERAKGNILERFSAQQFPDLHSELNLSSLELGDSALYFCASSAGRGLFPQHFGDGTRLSIL.